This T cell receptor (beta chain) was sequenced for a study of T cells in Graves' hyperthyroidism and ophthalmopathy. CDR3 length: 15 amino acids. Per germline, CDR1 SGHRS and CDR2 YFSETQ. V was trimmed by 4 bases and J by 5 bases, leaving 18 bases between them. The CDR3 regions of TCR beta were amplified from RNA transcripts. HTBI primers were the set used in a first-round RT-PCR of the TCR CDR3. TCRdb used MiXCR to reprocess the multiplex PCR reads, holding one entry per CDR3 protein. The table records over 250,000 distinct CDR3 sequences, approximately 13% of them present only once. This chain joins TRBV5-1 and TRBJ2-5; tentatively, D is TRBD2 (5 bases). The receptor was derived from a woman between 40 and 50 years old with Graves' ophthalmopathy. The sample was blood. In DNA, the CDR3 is TGCGCCAGCAGCCCGAGCCCGGGGTCTGAGGAGACCCAGTACTTC. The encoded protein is CASSPSPGSEETQYF. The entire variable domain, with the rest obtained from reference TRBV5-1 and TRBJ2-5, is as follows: KAGVTQTPRYLIKTRGQQVTLSCSPISGHRSVSWYQQTPGQGLQFLFEYFSETQRNKGNFPGRFSGRQFSNSRSEMNVSTLELGDSALYLCASSPSPGSEETQYFGPGTRLLVL.